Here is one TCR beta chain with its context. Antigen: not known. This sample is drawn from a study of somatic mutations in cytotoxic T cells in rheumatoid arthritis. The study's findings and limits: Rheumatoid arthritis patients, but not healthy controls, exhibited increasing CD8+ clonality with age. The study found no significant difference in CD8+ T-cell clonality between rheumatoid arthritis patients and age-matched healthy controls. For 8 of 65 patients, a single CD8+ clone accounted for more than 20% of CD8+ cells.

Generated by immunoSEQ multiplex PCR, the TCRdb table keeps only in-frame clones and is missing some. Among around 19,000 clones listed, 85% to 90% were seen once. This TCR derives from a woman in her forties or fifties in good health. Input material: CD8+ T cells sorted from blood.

The CDR3 coding sequence is TGCGCCAGCAGCTTGGAGCCCGACAATTCACCCCTCCACTTT. It translates to CASSLEPDNSPLHF. This rearrangement joins TRBV5-1 to TRBJ1-6; D ambiguous. V lost 0 bases, J lost 7 bases, and 8 bases lay in between. Germline lookup yields CDR1 SGHRS and CDR2 YFSETQ. CDR3 size: 14 residues. The full variable domain, its missing parts supplied by reference TRBV5-1 and TRBJ1-6, is KAGVTQTPRYLIKTRGQQVTLSCSPISGHRSVSWYQQTPGQGLQFLFEYFSETQRNKGNFPGRFSGRQFSNSRSEMNVSTLELGDSALYLCASSLEPDNSPLHFGNGTRLTVT.